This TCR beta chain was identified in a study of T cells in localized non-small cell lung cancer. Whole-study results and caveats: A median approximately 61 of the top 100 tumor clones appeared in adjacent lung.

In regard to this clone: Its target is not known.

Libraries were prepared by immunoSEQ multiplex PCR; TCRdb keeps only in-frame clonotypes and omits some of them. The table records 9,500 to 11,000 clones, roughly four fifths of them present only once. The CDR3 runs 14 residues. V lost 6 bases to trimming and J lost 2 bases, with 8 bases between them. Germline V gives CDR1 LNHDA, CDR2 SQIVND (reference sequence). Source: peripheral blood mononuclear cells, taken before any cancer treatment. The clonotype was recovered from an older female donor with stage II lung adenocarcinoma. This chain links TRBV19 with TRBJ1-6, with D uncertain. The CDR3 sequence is CASRERAYNSPLHF. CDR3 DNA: TGTGCCAGTAGGGAAAGAGCCTATAATTCACCCCTCCACTTT.